Shown below are 32 T cell receptor beta chains from a single sample sequenced in a study of CD8+ T cells in alopecia areata. Extracted RNA was reverse transcribed into cDNA, the sequencing template. Here immunoSEQ multiplex PCR was the method, and the copy in TCRdb shows in-frame clones only, minus some. This sample has some 150,000 clones, with 82% found just once. The treatment here: oral pan-JAK inhibitor, 5-10 mg twice daily. The sequences come from CD8+ T cells sorted from blood, collected at week 4, from a patient treated with tofacitinib. The receptors here all came from a human donor with alopecia areata.

This clone has a single count. This rearrangement joins TRBV11-2 to TRBJ2-7; perhaps TRBD2 as D (6 bases). V was shortened by 7 bases and J by 2 bases, with 21 bases between the two germline ends. Germline CDR1 is SGHAT and CDR2 is FQNNGV. The CDR3 extends over 16 amino acids. The CDR3 DNA reads TGTGCCAGCAATGGAGGGCGCGGGCCCAGTCCCTACGAGCAGTACTTC. Translation gives CASNGGRGPSPYEQYF.

V and J are TRBV6-7 and TRBJ2-4; 9 positions match TRBD1. TRBV6-7 is sorted into the ORF group, with uncertain function. V dropped 6 bases and J dropped 3; count of bases not matched to a gene: 6. The CDR3 totals 15 residues. The CDR3: CASRATGGGKNIQYF. CDR3 nucleotide sequence: TGTGCCAGCAGAGCGACAGGGGGGGGCAAAAACATTCAGTACTTC.

The rearrangement uses TRBV10-3 and TRBJ2-3; perhaps TRBD1 as D (5 bases). This CDR3 spans 15 amino acids. V gave up 4 bases and J gave up 0 bases, with 11 bases separating them. The V gene's germline CDR1 is ENHRY and CDR2 SYGVKD. CDR3 sequence (DNA): TGTGCCATCAGTGGGAAGGGGCCTAGCACAGATACGCAGTATTTT. It is translated as CAISGKGPSTDTQYF.

This chain joins TRBV2 and TRBJ2-7; TRBD2 matches 10 bases. Germline-derived CDR1 and CDR2 are SNHLY and FYNNEI. This CDR3 has 14 amino acids. V gave up 4 bases and J gave up 5 bases; unmatched junction bases: 5. The CDR3 here is CASSVGLAGDEQYF. Written as DNA, the CDR3 is TGTGCCAGCAGTGTCGGGCTAGCGGGGGACGAGCAGTACTTC.

V and J are TRBV29-1 and TRBJ1-5; D is perhaps TRBD1 (5 bases). Germline assignment: CDR1 SQVTM and CDR2 ANQGSEA. Trimming removed 3 bases from V and 0 bases from J, with 12 bases in between. This CDR3 is 15 amino acids long. CDR3 amino acids: CSVEGDPDSNQPQHF. The CDR3 DNA reads TGCAGCGTTGAGGGGGACCCGGATAGCAATCAGCCCCAGCATTTT.

The chain recombines TRBV11-2 with TRBJ2-7; 10 nucleotides line up with TRBD1. CDR1 is SGHAT and CDR2 is FQNNGV in the germline V gene. The CDR3 contains 15 residues. V lost 4 bases to trimming and J lost 5 bases; unmatched junction nucleotides: 8. The CDR3 spells CASSSPDRGLNEQYF. DNA for the CDR3: TGTGCCAGCAGCTCCCCCGACAGGGGGCTTAACGAGCAGTACTTC.

V gene TRBV4-1 combines with J gene TRBJ2-5; D ambiguous. Germline CDR1 and CDR2: MGHRA and YSYEKL. V lost 0 bases to trimming and J lost 1 base, with 9 bases between them. This CDR3 is 15 amino acids long. As DNA, the CDR3 is TGCGCCAGCAGCCAAGAGTGGCACTCCCAAGAGACCCAGTACTTC. This gives the protein CASSQEWHSQETQYF.

The gene calls are TRBV7-9 and TRBJ1-4; D remains unclear. The CDR3 sequence is 15 residues long. Trimming pared 5 bases from V and 4 bases from J, leaving 14 bases between. From germline, CDR1 is SEHNR and CDR2 FQNEAQ (reference sequence). CDR3 coding DNA: TGTGCCAGCAGCCCCCAGGCGCAGTTTAATGAAAAACTGTTTTTT. This translates into CASSPQAQFNEKLFF.

This sequence joins TRBV4-3 and TRBJ2-1; tentative D call: TRBD1 (5 bases). This CDR3 spans 15 amino acids. The germline V gene encodes CDR1 LGHNA and CDR2 YSLEER. V was shortened by 1 base and J by 2 bases, with 9 bases between the two germline ends. The CDR3, as DNA: TGCGCCAGCAGCCAAGGCAGGGCGGCCTACAATGAGCAGTTCTTC. This codes for CASSQGRAAYNEQFF.

The chain couples TRBV7-9 to TRBJ1-1; no clear D gene. Germline V gene data show CDR1 as SEHNR and CDR2 as FQNEAQ (reference sequence). This CDR3 is 11 amino acids long. Trimming removed 5 bases at V and 7 bases at J, with 8 bases between. CDR3 sequence: CASSPVGEAFF. DNA of the CDR3: TGTGCCAGCAGCCCGGTGGGTGAAGCTTTCTTT.

The genes are TRBV7-9 and TRBJ2-3; D gene ambiguous. The V gene's germline CDR1 is SEHNR and CDR2 FQNEAQ (reference sequence). With 1 base removed from V and 1 base from J, the gap between germline ends came to 9 bases. The CDR3 is made up of 15 amino acids. CDR3 nucleotides: TGTGCCAGCAGCTTAGTGAGGTTGGGCACAGATACGCAGTATTTT. Amino acids: CASSLVRLGTDTQYF.

The rearrangement joins TRBV4-2 to TRBJ2-7; D is uncertain. V shed 1 base and J shed 1 base, with 5 bases lying between them. Germline-derived CDR1 and CDR2 are LGHNA and YNFKEQ. This CDR3 is built from 13 residues. CDR3 loop: CASSQGFSYEQYF. Written as DNA, the CDR3 is TGTGCCAGCAGCCAAGGGTTTTCCTACGAGCAGTACTTC.

The chain joins TRBV13 to TRBJ1-6, with D hard to call. The CDR3 extends over 16 amino acids. From germline, CDR1 is PRHDT and CDR2 FYEKMQ (reference sequence). V lost 5 bases and J 0 bases, leaving 11 bases between the germline ends. The CDR3 reads CASSPTSSSYNSPLHF. In DNA, the CDR3 is TGTGCCAGCAGCCCGACTAGTAGCTCCTATAATTCACCCCTCCACTTT.

This chain links TRBV4-3 with TRBJ1-2; TRBD1 is a possible D gene (5 bases). The CDR3 loop spans 14 amino acids. CDR1 is LGHNA, CDR2 YSLEER, per germline. The ends were cut back, 0 bases at V and 4 bases at J, with 9 bases in the middle. CDR3 residues: CASSQETQGYGYTF. The DNA of the CDR3 is TGCGCCAGCAGCCAAGAAACCCAGGGCTATGGCTACACCTTC.

This clone turned up a few times. This same CDR3 is encoded by further DNA sequences in the sample. V gene TRBV19 combines with J gene TRBJ2-2; D is undetermined. V lost 5 bases, J lost 5 bases, and 6 bases lay in between. The CDR3 consists of 12 residues. Germline V gene lookup returns CDR1 LNHDA and CDR2 SQIVND (reference sequence). The CDR3 is CASSPITGELFF. The DNA for the CDR3 is TGTGCCAGTAGTCCGATTACCGGGGAGCTGTTTTTT.

This clone appeared a single time. The rearrangement links TRBV29-1 to TRBJ2-7; D gene ambiguous. There are 15 residues in the CDR3. Germline V gene lookup returns CDR1 SQVTM and CDR2 ANQGSEA. Trimming shortened V by 2 bases and J by 0 bases, and 14 bases separated the two germline ends. CDR3 loop: CSVELPRAGSYEQYF. CDR3 coding DNA: TGCAGCGTTGAATTGCCTCGGGCCGGCTCCTACGAGCAGTACTTC.

The chain has TRBV5-4 and TRBJ2-1; TRBD2 might be the D (7 bases). V was shortened by 6 bases and J by 4 bases, with 17 bases between the two germline ends. CDR1 and CDR2 from the germline V gene are SGHNT and YYREEE (reference sequence). The CDR3 covers 15 residues. CDR3 in amino acids: CASTTLGGLYNEQFF. For the CDR3, the DNA is TGTGCCAGCACTACGTTGGGGGGGCTATACAATGAGCAGTTCTTC.

J is TRBJ2-5 and V is TRBV5-1, with 7 bases that match TRBD1. The CDR3 runs to 14 residues. Trimming removed 4 bases from V and 0 bases from J; junction bases left unmatched: 3. Germline loops: CDR1 SGHRS, CDR2 YFSETQ. In DNA form, the CDR3 reads TGCGCCAGCAGCCCAAGGGGGCACCAAGAGACCCAGTACTTC. Residues: CASSPRGHQETQYF.

The rearrangement uses TRBV7-2 and TRBJ1-1; D possibly corresponds to TRBD1 (5 bases). V lost 2 bases, J lost 3 bases, and 13 bases lay in between. The germline V gene has CDR1 SGHTA and CDR2 FQGNSA. The CDR3 has 15 amino acids. The DNA of the CDR3 is TGTGCCAGCAGCTTATTAGCGGGGGTTGACACTGAAGCTTTCTTT. It is translated as CASSLLAGVDTEAFF.

The chain carries TRBV6-5 and TRBJ1-1, with D possibly being TRBD1 (6 bases). This CDR3 contains 15 residues. The V end was cut by 6 bases, the J end by 1 base, with 15 bases between. From germline, CDR1 is MNHEY and CDR2 SVGAGI. The DNA of the CDR3 is TGTGCCAGCAGCCAGTCGGGACACCAGAACACTGAAGCTTTCTTT. Encoded protein: CASSQSGHQNTEAFF.

V is TRBV5-1 and J is TRBJ2-7, with TRBD1 identical over 7 bases. Germline CDR1 is SGHRS and CDR2 is YFSETQ. The J segment lost 3 bases and the V segment lost 2 bases, leaving 8 bases of the junction unmatched. This CDR3 spans 15 amino acids. The DNA for the CDR3 is TGCGCCAGCAGCTTTGGAGAGGGGGCTGGCTACGAGCAGTACTTC. This gives the protein CASSFGEGAGYEQYF. The full variable domain, rest sourced from reference TRBV5-1 and TRBJ2-7, is KAGVTQTPRYLIKTRGQQVTLSCSPISGHRSVSWYQQTPGQGLQFLFEYFSETQRNKGNFPGRFSGRQFSNSRSEMNVSTLELGDSALYLCASSFGEGAGYEQYFGPGTRLTVT.

The chain employs TRBV5-4 and TRBJ2-3; possible D gene TRBD2, 6 bases. The V and J ends lost 8 bases and 2 bases respectively, with 12 bases between them. Germline V gives CDR1 SGHNT, CDR2 YYREEE (reference sequence). The CDR3 is 13 residues long. The CDR3 loop reads CASHRELTDTQYF. The CDR3 DNA sequence: TGTGCCAGTCATCGGGAGCTCACAGATACGCAGTATTTT.

The chain recombines TRBV2 with TRBJ2-6; D not certain. V lost 11 bases and J lost 3, with 17 bases in between. CDR1 SNHLY and CDR2 FYNNEI come from the germline V gene. The CDR3 has 15 amino acids. The CDR3 sequence: CAGGPSEGGANVLTF. CDR3 nucleotide sequence: TGTGCCGGCGGCCCGAGTGAAGGTGGGGCCAACGTCCTGACTTTC.

The gene calls are TRBV6-5 and TRBJ2-7; no reliable D call. Trimming took off 0 bases at V and 6 bases at J, with 6 bases between the two ends. CDR1 is MNHEY, CDR2 SVGAGI, per germline. This CDR3 has 12 amino acids. CDR3 sequence (DNA): TGTGCCAGCAGTTACTCGGGCGTCGAGCAGTACTTC. The encoded protein is CASSYSGVEQYF.

The chain links TRBV12-5 to TRBJ2-1, with D possibly TRBD2 on 7 matching bases. Germline V gene lookup returns CDR1 LGHNT and CDR2 FRNRAP. The CDR3 totals 12 residues. V lost 7 bases, J lost 7 bases, and 11 bases lay in between. The CDR3 loop reads CASAGGRNEQFF. DNA of the CDR3: TGTGCTAGTGCCGGGGGGCGGAATGAGCAGTTCTTC.

The chain is built from TRBV7-8 and TRBJ2-5; 9 nucleotides line up with TRBD2. Germline CDR1 reads SGHVS; CDR2 reads FQNEAQ. Trimming at V came to 2 bases and at J to 2 bases, leaving 12 bases not matched to a gene. The CDR3 extends over 18 amino acids. The CDR3 nucleotides read TGTGCCAGCAGCTTAAAGAGGCTGAGTAGCGGGGGACAAGAGACCCAGTACTTC. It is translated as CASSLKRLSSGGQETQYF.

This chain uses TRBV4-3 with TRBJ2-5; D gene uncertain. V was pared by 0 bases and J by 5 bases, with 10 bases between. Germline-derived CDR1 and CDR2 are LGHNA and YSLEER. The CDR3 contains 14 residues. The DNA of the CDR3 is TGCGCCAGCAGCCAAGATATGGCTCCCGAGACCCAGTACTTC. Amino acid sequence: CASSQDMAPETQYF.

The chain combines TRBV4-2 with TRBJ2-7; 8 positions match TRBD2. V gave up 1 base and J gave up 0 bases; unmatched junction bases: 5. The CDR3 has 16 residues. In germline, CDR1 is LGHNA, CDR2 YNFKEQ. The CDR3 reads CASSQGAGGSSYEQYF. The CDR3 bases are TGTGCCAGCAGCCAAGGGGCGGGGGGAAGCTCCTACGAGCAGTACTTC.

This clone was counted a few times. The chain couples TRBV6-6 to TRBJ2-5; possibly TRBD2 for D (6 bases). The CDR3 is 12 amino acids. The germline V and J ends were trimmed by 10 bases and 4 bases, with 13 bases remaining between them. Germline V lookup: CDR1 MNHNY, CDR2 SVGAGI (reference sequence). The CDR3 is CAIRLGGETQYF. CDR3 sequence (DNA): TGTGCCATCCGACTGGGAGGAGAGACCCAGTACTTC.

The V call is TRBV7-9, the J call TRBJ2-5; D possibly corresponds to TRBD1 (8 bases). CDR1 is SEHNR, CDR2 FQNEAQ, per germline (reference sequence). The CDR3 spans 17 residues. Trimming stripped 2 bases from V and 4 bases from J, with 20 bases between. The CDR3 loop is CASSLSGQGGRGETQYF. DNA for the CDR3: TGTGCCAGCAGCTTAAGCGGACAGGGAGGGAGGGGAGAGACCCAGTACTTC.

The chain couples TRBV9 to TRBJ2-7, with D possibly TRBD1 on 5 matching bases. The CDR3 totals 16 residues. Germline V CDR1 and CDR2: SGDLS, YYNGEE. V was cut by 0 bases and J by 0 bases, with 13 bases left in between. The CDR3 region has the DNA TGTGCCAGCAGCGTAGCTCAGGCGACAGCCTCCTACGAGCAGTACTTC. This sequence encodes CASSVAQATASYEQYF.

The chain recombines TRBV27 with TRBJ2-1, with 9 bases matching TRBD1. The germline gives CDR1 MNHEY, CDR2 SMNVEV (reference sequence). V dropped 6 bases and J dropped 3; count of bases not matched to a gene: 3. This CDR3 region has 14 residues. The CDR3 DNA reads TGTGCCAGCAGCTGGGACAGGGACTACAATGAGCAGTTCTTC. It codes for CASSWDRDYNEQFF.